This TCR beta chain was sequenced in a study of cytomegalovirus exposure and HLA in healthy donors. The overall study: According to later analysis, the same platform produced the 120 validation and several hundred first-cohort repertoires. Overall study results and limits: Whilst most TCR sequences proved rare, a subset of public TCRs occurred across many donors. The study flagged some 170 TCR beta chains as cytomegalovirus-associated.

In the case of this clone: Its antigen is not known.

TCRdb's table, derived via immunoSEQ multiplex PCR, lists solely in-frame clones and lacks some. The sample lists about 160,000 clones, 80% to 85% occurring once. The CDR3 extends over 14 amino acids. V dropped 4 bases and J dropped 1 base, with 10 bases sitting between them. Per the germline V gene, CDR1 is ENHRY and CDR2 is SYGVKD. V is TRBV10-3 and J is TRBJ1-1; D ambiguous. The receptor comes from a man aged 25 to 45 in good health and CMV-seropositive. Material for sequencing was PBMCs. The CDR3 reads CAISARGANTEAFF. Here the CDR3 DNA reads TGTGCCATCAGTGCTCGAGGAGCGAACACTGAAGCTTTCTTT.